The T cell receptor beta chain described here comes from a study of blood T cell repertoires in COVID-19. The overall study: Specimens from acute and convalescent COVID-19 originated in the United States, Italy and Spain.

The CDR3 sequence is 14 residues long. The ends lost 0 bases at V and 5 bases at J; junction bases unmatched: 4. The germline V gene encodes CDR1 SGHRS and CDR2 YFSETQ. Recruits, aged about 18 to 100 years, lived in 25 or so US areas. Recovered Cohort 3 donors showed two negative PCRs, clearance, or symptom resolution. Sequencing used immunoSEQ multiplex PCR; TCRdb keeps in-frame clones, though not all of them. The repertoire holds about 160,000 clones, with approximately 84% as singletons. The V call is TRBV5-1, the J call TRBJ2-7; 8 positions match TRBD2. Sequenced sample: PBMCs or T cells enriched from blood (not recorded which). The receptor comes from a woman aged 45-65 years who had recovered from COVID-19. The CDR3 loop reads CASSLAGGTHEQYF. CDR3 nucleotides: TGCGCCAGCAGCTTGGCGGGAGGGACCCACGAGCAGTACTTC.